This T cell receptor beta chain was sequenced for a study of T cells after yellow fever vaccination. TCRdb re-called the 5' RACE reads through MiXCR, storing one row per CDR3 protein. The sample has 150,000 to 200,000 distinct CDR3 sequences; 9.3% are singletons. CDR3 length: 16 residues. Germline CDR1 is ENHRY and CDR2 is SYGVKD. This clonotype was recorded at least ten times. One end of the junction fails to match germline, which may point to a read error. This TCR was sampled from a man aged 18 to 29 who received the YFV17D yellow fever vaccine. The chain carries TRBV10-3 and TRBJ2-5, with 7 bases matching TRBD2. Material: CD8+ T cells sorted from PBMCs, obtained 45 days after the yellow fever booster vaccination. CDR3 coding DNA: TGTGCCATCAGTGAGTCCTTCCTAGCGGCCCAAGGGACCCAGTACTTC. As protein: CAISESFLAAQGTQYF.